One sample yielded the 8 T cell receptor beta chains listed below, sequenced in a study of T cell responses to AZD1222 COVID-19 vaccine. Assay: immunoSEQ multiplex PCR; the TCRdb copy retains only in-frame clones and omits some. The sample records hundreds of thousands of clones, 94% being singletons. Sample: peripheral blood, taken 28 days after the second AZD1222 dose. All receptors come from an adult who received the AZD1222 COVID-19 vaccine.

DNA of the CDR3: TGTGCCAGCACCCCTGGCGTAGACGGCTACACCTTC. The encoded protein is CASTPGVDGYTF. This chain joins TRBV5-5 and TRBJ1-2; D ambiguous. The length of the CDR3 is 12 residues. Germline loops: CDR1 SGHKS, CDR2 YYEKEE (reference sequence). V lost 6 bases and J lost 8, with 14 bases in between.

The rearrangement links TRBV19 to TRBJ1-6; 8 nucleotides agree with TRBD1. Germline assignment: CDR1 LNHDA and CDR2 SQIVND (reference sequence). The CDR3 sequence is 15 residues long. V gave up 5 bases and J gave up 6 bases; unmatched junction bases: 6. The CDR3 coding sequence is TGTGCCAGTAGTTCCTACGGGACAGGTAATTCACCCCTCCACTTT. It codes for CASSSYGTGNSPLHF.

The chain employs TRBV7-2 and TRBJ2-2; 7 bases match TRBD2. V shed 2 bases, J shed 1 base, and the junction held 1 base outside the gene matches. Germline CDR1 SGHTA, CDR2 FQGNSA. This CDR3 has 15 amino acids. Here the CDR3 reads CASSLSSGNTGELFF. CDR3 nucleotide sequence: TGTGCCAGCAGCTTATCTAGCGGGAACACCGGGGAGCTGTTTTTT.

This chain joins TRBV7-9 and TRBJ2-7; no definite D call. The CDR3 covers 14 residues. V lost 5 bases and J lost 3, with 14 bases in between. CDR1 is SEHNR, CDR2 FQNEAQ, per germline (reference sequence). CDR3 sequence reads: CASSHPGLGYEQYF. In DNA, the CDR3 is TGTGCCAGCAGCCACCCGGGCCTTGGCTACGAGCAGTACTTC.

V gene TRBV5-4 combines with J gene TRBJ1-2, with 7 positions matching TRBD1. This CDR3 region has 15 residues. Germline V lookup: CDR1 SGHNT, CDR2 YYREEE (reference sequence). The J segment lost 8 bases and the V segment lost 4 bases, leaving 14 bases of the junction unmatched. The chain's CDR3 is CASSPKGGGARGYTF. CDR3 bases: TGTGCCAGCAGCCCCAAGGGAGGGGGCGCGAGGGGCTACACCTTC. The variable domain in full, completed from reference TRBV5-4 and TRBJ1-2, reads ETGVTQSPTHLIKTRGQQVTLRCSSQSGHNTVSWYQQALGQGPQFIFQYYREEENGRGNFPPRFSGLQFPNYSSELNVNALELDDSALYLCASSPKGGGARGYTFGSGTRLTVV.

The chain carries TRBV2 and TRBJ1-6, with D perhaps matching TRBD1 (5 bases). Trimming took 0 bases from V and 8 from J, leaving 11 bases between them. The CDR3 has 15 amino acids. The germline gives CDR1 SNHLY, CDR2 FYNNEI. In nucleotides, the CDR3 is TGTGCCAGCAGTGAAGCTACAGGCAGATATTCACCCCTCCACTTT. It encodes CASSEATGRYSPLHF.

This clone has just a few counts. The J gene is TRBJ1-2, the V gene TRBV10-3, with 7 positions matching TRBD1. Germline V lookup: CDR1 ENHRY, CDR2 SYGVKD. This CDR3 region has 15 residues. Germline trimming cut 3 bases from V and 0 bases from J; bases unmatched to any gene: 4. The CDR3 bases are TGTGCCATCAGTGAAACAGGGGCTCCTAACTATGGCTACACCTTC. Its translation is CAISETGAPNYGYTF.

The chain joins TRBV10-1 to TRBJ2-1; D remains ambiguous. V was pared by 3 bases and J by 8 bases, with 14 bases between. CDR3 size: 14 residues. Germline CDR1 is WNHNN and CDR2 is SYGVQD (reference sequence). CDR3 loop: CASSDRNQVDEQFF. The CDR3 DNA is TGCGCCAGCAGTGACAGGAATCAGGTGGATGAGCAGTTCTTC.